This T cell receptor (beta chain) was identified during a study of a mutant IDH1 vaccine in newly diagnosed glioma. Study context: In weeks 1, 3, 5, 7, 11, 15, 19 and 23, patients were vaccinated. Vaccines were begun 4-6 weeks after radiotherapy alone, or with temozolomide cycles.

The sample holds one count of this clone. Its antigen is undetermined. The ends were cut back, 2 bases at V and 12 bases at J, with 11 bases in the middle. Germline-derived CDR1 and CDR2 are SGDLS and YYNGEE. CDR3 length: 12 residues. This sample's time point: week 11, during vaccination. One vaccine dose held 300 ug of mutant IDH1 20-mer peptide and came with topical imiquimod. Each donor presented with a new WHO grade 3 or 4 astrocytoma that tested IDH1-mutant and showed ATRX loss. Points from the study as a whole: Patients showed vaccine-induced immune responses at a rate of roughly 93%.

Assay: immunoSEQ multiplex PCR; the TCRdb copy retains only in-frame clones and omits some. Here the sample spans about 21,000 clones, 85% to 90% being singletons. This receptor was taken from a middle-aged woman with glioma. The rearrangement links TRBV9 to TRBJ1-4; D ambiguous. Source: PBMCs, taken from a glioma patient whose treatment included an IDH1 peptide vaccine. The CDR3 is CASSVPAGELFF. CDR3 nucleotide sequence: TGTGCCAGCAGCGTCCCCGCCGGAGAACTGTTTTTT. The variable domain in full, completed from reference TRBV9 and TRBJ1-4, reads DSGVTQTPKHLITATGQRVTLRCSPRSGDLSVYWYQQSLDQGLQFLIQYYNGEERAKGNILERFSAQQFPDLHSELNLSSLELGDSALYFCASSVPAGELFFGSGTQLSVL.